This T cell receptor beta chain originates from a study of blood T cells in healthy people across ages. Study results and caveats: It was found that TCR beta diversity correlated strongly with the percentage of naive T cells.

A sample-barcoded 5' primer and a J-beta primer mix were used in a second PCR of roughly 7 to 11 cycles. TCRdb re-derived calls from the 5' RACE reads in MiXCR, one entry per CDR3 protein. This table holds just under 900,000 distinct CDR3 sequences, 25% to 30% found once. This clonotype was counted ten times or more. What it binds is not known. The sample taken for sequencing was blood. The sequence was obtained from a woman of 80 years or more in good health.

The CDR3 bases are TGTGCCAGCTCACCAACCTCACAGGCCTACGAGCAGTACTTC. It encodes CASSPTSQAYEQYF. V usage is TRBV18 and J usage is TRBJ2-7, with D maybe TRBD1 (5 bases). Germline-derived CDR1 and CDR2 are KGHSH and LQKENI. Deletions cut 2 bases from V and 2 bases from J, with 10 bases between. The CDR3 has 14 residues.